This TCR beta chain was retrieved from a study of memory CD4+ T cells and cytomegalovirus serostatus. In the original analysis: Out-of-frame sequences were removed, leaving about 2,300,000 distinct TCRbeta sequences. The method was immunoSEQ multiplex PCR; TCRdb's version includes in-frame clones alone and lacks a portion of them. The V and J calls and clone size were taken over from that table, and D and trimming were inferred from the DNA. Of about 58,000 clones listed, approximately 77% were seen once; the top ten hold about 0.51%. The CDR3 has 14 residues. Germline V CDR1 and CDR2: SGDLS, YYNGEE. Between the trimmed V and J ends, which lost 2 bases and 2 bases, there was a span of 10 bases. Single viable CD3+CD4+CD8-CD45RO+ cells were sorted as the memory CD4+ T cells. Total CD4+ T cells were enriched by CD4 positive selection. This clone was counted once.

V and J are TRBV9 and TRBJ2-5, with D maybe TRBD2 (7 bases). Source material: memory CD4+ T cells from blood. This clonotype was sampled from an adult in good health and CMV-seronegative. Some clones in this sample may be carry-over from other donors' samples. The CDR3 reads CASSVGGAQETQYF. CDR3 nucleotides: TGTGCCAGCAGCGTGGGGGGGGCACAAGAGACCCAGTACTTC.